This is a list of T cell receptor beta chains from one sample in a study of OX40 agonist ivuxolimab in advanced cancers. Only in-frame clones appear in the TCRdb table, and some are missing; sequencing was by immunoSEQ multiplex PCR. Of about 53,000 clones listed, 70% to 90% are singletons. The source was CD4+ or CD8+ T cells sorted from blood, collected in a trial of the OX40 agonist ivuxolimab. The receptors derive from an adult with an advanced solid tumor such as melanoma, head and neck, liver or kidney cancer. Both conserved end residues are part of each CDR3. The D gene is left open where the match is weak.

D gene: NA; J gene: TRBJ2-4; V gene: TRBV6-5; CDR3 protein: CASSYRSGAKNIQYF; CDR3 DNA: TGTGCCAGCAGTTACCGATCGGGGGCCAAAAACATTCAGTACTTC
D gene: TRBD1; J gene: TRBJ1-2; V gene: TRBV19; CDR3 protein: CASSLRQGADGYTF; CDR3 DNA: TGTGCCAGTAGTCTCAGGCAGGGGGCGGATGGCTACACCTTC
D gene: NA; J gene: TRBJ1-3; V gene: TRBV5-1; CDR3 protein: CASRGGGGSGNTIYF; CDR3 DNA: TGCGCCAGCAGGGGAGGAGGAGGCTCTGGAAACACCATATATTTT
D gene: NA; J gene: TRBJ1-2; V gene: TRBV7-9; CDR3 protein: CASSLGGPYGYTF; CDR3 DNA: TGTGCCAGCAGCTTGGGCGGCCCCTATGGCTACACCTTC
D gene: NA; J gene: TRBJ1-2; V gene: TRBV28; CDR3 protein: CASSSGHNYGYTF; CDR3 DNA: TGTGCCAGCAGCTCGGGCCATAACTATGGCTACACCTTC
D gene: TRBD1; J gene: TRBJ2-3; V gene: TRBV10-3; CDR3 protein: CAISASQGATDTQYF; CDR3 DNA: TGTGCCATCAGCGCCTCACAGGGGGCGACAGATACGCAGTATTTT
D gene: NA; J gene: TRBJ2-1; V gene: TRBV5-8; CDR3 protein: CASSLIKTGIYNEQFF; CDR3 DNA: TGTGCCAGCAGCTTGATAAAGACGGGGATATACAATGAGCAGTTCTTC
D gene: TRBD2; J gene: TRBJ2-2; V gene: TRBV11-2; CDR3 protein: CASSWAGVPGELFF; CDR3 DNA: TGTGCCAGCAGCTGGGCGGGGGTACCCGGGGAGCTGTTTTTT
D gene: TRBD2; J gene: TRBJ2-5; V gene: TRBV14; CDR3 protein: CASTKKGTRPQETQYF; CDR3 DNA: TGTGCCAGCACCAAAAAAGGGACTAGGCCTCAAGAGACCCAGTACTTC
D gene: NA; J gene: TRBJ2-2; V gene: TRBV19; CDR3 protein: CASSPGFTGELFF; CDR3 DNA: TGTGCCAGTAGCCCCGGATTCACCGGGGAGCTGTTTTTT
D gene: NA; J gene: TRBJ2-5; V gene: TRBV18; CDR3 protein: CASSPHGVLETQYF; CDR3 DNA: TGTGCCAGCTCCCCCCATGGGGTGTTGGAGACCCAGTACTTC